The 32 T cell receptor beta chains listed next were all sequenced from one sample in a study of blood T cell repertoires in COVID-19. Profiling relied on immunoSEQ multiplex PCR, and the TCRdb table lists in-frame clones only, not all of them. The data hold about 82,000 clones, with approximately 86% observed a single time. Material: peripheral blood. These receptors all come from a man older than 75 with active or convalescent COVID-19.

V gene TRBV12-3 or TRBV12-4 combines with J gene TRBJ2-4; 7 nucleotides match TRBD1. This CDR3 contains 13 residues. With 5 bases clipped from V and 7 bases from J, the junction kept 5 bases outside the gene matches. CDR3 in DNA: TGTGCCAGCAGTCTCAGGGGGAATAACATTCAGTACTTC. As protein: CASSLRGNNIQYF.

This clone was counted a few times. This chain links TRBV4-1 with TRBJ2-2; tentative D call: TRBD1 (6 bases). Looked up from germline, CDR1 is MGHRA and CDR2 is YSYEKL. The CDR3 contains 15 residues. V was clipped by 6 bases and J by 1 base, with 12 bases between them. CDR3 nucleotide sequence: TGCGCCAGCAGTCTCAGGGGCTTGAACACCGGGGAGCTGTTTTTT. Translated: CASSLRGLNTGELFF.

This sequence joins TRBV30 and TRBJ2-2; 12 bases match TRBD2. CDR3 length: 17 amino acids. Germline-derived CDR1 and CDR2 are GTSNPN and SVGIG (reference sequence). V was clipped by 1 base and J by 0 bases; unmatched bases: 3. The CDR3 loop reads CAWSGLAGAANTGELFF. The CDR3 DNA reads as TGTGCCTGGAGTGGACTAGCGGGAGCCGCGAACACCGGGGAGCTGTTTTTT.

The chain employs TRBV28 and TRBJ2-7; a possible D gene is TRBD1 (5 bases). Germline V gene data show CDR1 as MDHEN and CDR2 as SYDVKM. CDR3 length: 14 amino acids. V was pared by 5 bases and J by 2 bases, with 13 bases between. The CDR3 is CASSPPGPTYEQYV. CDR3 nucleotide sequence: TGTGCCAGCAGTCCGCCAGGGCCGACCTACGAGCAGTACGTC.

The V and J genes are TRBV10-2 and TRBJ2-1; TRBD1 matches 8 bases. Unmatched junction bases numbered 3, after V lost 2 bases and J lost 6 bases. The germline CDR1 and CDR2 sequences are WSHSY and SAAADI. The CDR3 loop spans 14 amino acids. The CDR3 DNA is TGCGCCAGCAGTGAGCAGGGGGCGGTCAATGAGCAGTTCTTC. Translation: CASSEQGAVNEQFF.

V usage is TRBV7-2 and J usage is TRBJ1-1, with D tentatively TRBD1 (6 bases). This CDR3 has 15 residues. CDR1 and CDR2 (germline): SGHTA, FQGNSA. The V gene lost 5 bases and the J gene lost 2 bases, with 15 bases spanning the gap. CDR3 in amino acids: CASSPQQGTNTEAFF. The DNA of the CDR3 is TGTGCCAGCAGCCCGCAACAGGGTACCAACACTGAAGCTTTCTTT.

This clone was seen a few times. The chain has TRBV7-9 and TRBJ2-3, with TRBD2 matching 10 bases. With V trimmed by 0 bases and J by 10 bases, 7 bases remained unmatched. This CDR3 spans 15 amino acids. Germline assignment: CDR1 SEHNR and CDR2 FQNEAQ (reference sequence). CDR3 in amino acids: CASSLAQAGGPPQYF. CDR3 nucleotide sequence: TGTGCCAGCAGCTTAGCGCAAGCGGGAGGGCCGCCGCAGTATTTT.

The rearrangement uses TRBV18 and TRBJ1-1; D is perhaps TRBD1 (6 bases). The length of the CDR3 is 16 residues. Germline V gene sequence: CDR1 KGHSH, CDR2 LQKENI. V lost 2 bases and J 4 bases, leaving 17 bases between the germline ends. Here the CDR3 DNA reads TGTGCCAGCTCACCAACCGGCGCGGGGGCTATCACTGAAGCTTTCTTT. Translation gives CASSPTGAGAITEAFF.

The DNA of the CDR3 is TGTGCCAGCAGCTTAATTACCGAGACTAGCACAGATACGCAGTATTTT. This translates into CASSLITETSTDTQYF. This sequence joins TRBV7-3 and TRBJ2-3; the D is unclear. From germline, CDR1 is SGHTA and CDR2 FQGTGA. The ends were cut back, 1 base at V and 0 bases at J, with 11 bases in the middle. CDR3 length: 16 residues.

The J gene is TRBJ2-6, the V gene TRBV6-1, with TRBD1 as a possible D gene (6 bases). The CDR3 covers 15 residues. The V gene's germline CDR1 is MNHNS and CDR2 SASEGT. The V end was cut by 2 bases, the J end by 3 bases, with 8 bases between. This CDR3 is CASSEQGIGANVLTF. CDR3 sequence (DNA): TGTGCCAGCAGTGAACAGGGGATTGGGGCCAACGTCCTGACTTTC.

This chain uses TRBV28 with TRBJ2-7, with a weak D call TRBD1 (5 bases). Trimming took 5 bases from V and 2 from J, leaving 13 bases between them. This CDR3 comprises 14 residues. Germline V lookup: CDR1 MDHEN, CDR2 SYDVKM. DNA for the CDR3: TGTGCCAGCAGTCCAGAGGACATAACCTACGAGCAGTACGTC. This sequence encodes CASSPEDITYEQYV.

The V call is TRBV27, the J call TRBJ1-1, with 9 bases lining up with TRBD1. The CDR3 sequence is 17 residues long. Germline V gene lookup returns CDR1 MNHEY and CDR2 SMNVEV (reference sequence). V shed 0 bases, J shed 0 bases, and the junction held 5 bases outside the gene matches. The CDR3 spells CASSLSWTGDLNTEAFF. The CDR3 DNA sequence: TGTGCCAGCAGTTTATCCTGGACAGGGGACCTGAACACTGAAGCTTTCTTT.

This chain connects TRBV7-6 to TRBJ2-6, with D tentatively TRBD2 (5 bases). With 5 bases removed from V and 4 bases from J, the gap between germline ends came to 15 bases. The CDR3 length is 16 residues. The germline V gene has CDR1 SGHVS and CDR2 FNYEAQ. DNA of the CDR3: TGTGCCAGCAGCAAGCAAACAGCGGTAGGGGCCAACGTCCTGACTTTC. This translates into CASSKQTAVGANVLTF.

The chain combines TRBV27 with TRBJ1-5; no clear D gene. The germline V gene encodes CDR1 MNHEY and CDR2 SMNVEV (reference sequence). The CDR3 totals 15 residues. The ends were cut back, 6 bases at V and 7 bases at J, with 19 bases in the middle. CDR3 residues: CASRTKSGVAQPQHF. The CDR3 DNA reads TGTGCCAGCAGGACAAAGTCCGGGGTGGCGCAGCCCCAGCATTTT.

The chain links TRBV5-1 to TRBJ2-1; TRBD1 matches at 7 bases. J lost 4 bases, V lost 4 bases, and 5 bases had no gene match. Germline CDR1 and CDR2: SGHRS and YFSETQ. The CDR3 is made up of 14 amino acids. CDR3 residues: CASSTGTVYNEQFF. Here the CDR3 DNA reads TGCGCCAGCAGCACCGGGACAGTATACAATGAGCAGTTCTTC.

This chain links TRBV7-9 with TRBJ2-3; 7 bases are shared with TRBD2. The J segment lost 1 base and the V segment lost 3 bases, leaving 7 bases of the junction unmatched. The CDR3 extends over 16 amino acids. CDR1 is SEHNR and CDR2 is FQNEAQ in the germline V gene (reference sequence). In DNA, the CDR3 is TGTGCCAGCAGCTTTTGGCGGGAGCCGGGCACAGATACGCAGTATTTT. Protein: CASSFWREPGTDTQYF.

The chain links TRBV6-6 to TRBJ1-2; 7 bases line up with TRBD1. With 5 bases clipped from V and 0 bases from J, the junction kept 6 bases outside the gene matches. Germline lookup yields CDR1 MNHNY and CDR2 SVGAGI (reference sequence). The CDR3 spans 15 residues. The CDR3, as DNA: TGTGCCAGCAGTCACCGGGACAGAGCTAACTATGGCTACACCTTC. This sequence encodes CASSHRDRANYGYTF.

The CDR3 spells CASSQVGAKETQYF. The CDR3 region has the DNA TGTGCCAGCAGCCAAGTTGGGGCTAAAGAGACCCAGTACTTC. V is TRBV3-1 (or the pseudogene TRBV3-2) and J is TRBJ2-5; TRBD1 might be the D (5 bases). The CDR3 loop spans 14 amino acids. Germline assignment: CDR1 LGHDT and CDR2 YNNKEL (reference sequence). V gave up 1 base and J gave up 3 bases, with 9 bases separating them.

CDR3 in DNA: TGTGCCAGCAGCTCCCTAGCGGGGCCTGGGGATGAGCAGTTCTTC. Translation: CASSSLAGPGDEQFF. The gene calls are TRBV3-1 (or the pseudogene TRBV3-2) and TRBJ2-1, with 9 positions matching TRBD2. Unmatched junction bases numbered 10, after V lost 5 bases and J lost 8 bases. The length of the CDR3 is 15 residues. The V gene's germline CDR1 is LGHDT and CDR2 YNNKEL (reference sequence).

The table lists this clone with a few counts. The chain links TRBV10-3 to TRBJ2-1, with TRBD1 matching 10 bases. V was pared by 3 bases and J by 10 bases, with 9 bases of the junction left unmatched. The CDR3 is 15 amino acids. Germline lookup yields CDR1 ENHRY and CDR2 SYGVKD. The DNA of the CDR3 is TGTGCCATCAGTGAATTCGGGACAGGGGAGGGGGAGCAGTTCTTC. Protein sequence: CAISEFGTGEGEQFF.

The V and J genes are TRBV7-9 and TRBJ1-5, with 7 bases aligning to TRBD1. This CDR3 is 14 amino acids long. With 4 bases clipped from V and 1 base from J, the junction kept 1 base outside the gene matches. The germline V gene has CDR1 SEHNR and CDR2 FQNEAQ (reference sequence). The CDR3, as DNA: TGTGCCAGCAGCTCAGGGGGGAGCAATCAGCCCCAGCATTTT. This gives the protein CASSSGGSNQPQHF.

The chain links TRBV19 to TRBJ1-1, with D possibly TRBD1 on 5 matching bases. This CDR3 spans 14 amino acids. V was cut by 3 bases and J by 1 base, with 9 bases left in between. Germline CDR1 is LNHDA and CDR2 is SQIVND (reference sequence). The CDR3 bases are TGTGCCAGTAGTATTGTAACAGGGAACACTGAAGCTTTCTTT. The encoded protein is CASSIVTGNTEAFF.

J is TRBJ2-1 and V is TRBV24-1; 8 bases map to TRBD2. Germline CDR1 KGHDR, CDR2 SFDVKD. J lost 2 bases, V lost 4 bases, and 6 bases had no gene match. The CDR3 is 16 amino acids. The CDR3 DNA is TGTGCCACCAGTGACTCCGGGACTAGTCCCTACAATGAGCAGTTCTTC. This gives the protein CATSDSGTSPYNEQFF.

This clone showed up just once. The gene calls are TRBV19 and TRBJ2-2; possibly TRBD2 for D (6 bases). This CDR3 comprises 15 residues. Trimming left V 6 bases short and J 7 bases short, with 18 bases between. The V gene's germline CDR1 is LNHDA and CDR2 SQIVND (reference sequence). The CDR3 region is CASRSTSSGGGELFF. Written as DNA, the CDR3 is TGTGCCAGTAGGTCTACTAGCTCCGGAGGCGGGGAGCTGTTTTTT.

The chain links TRBV7-9 to TRBJ2-7, with 8 bases lining up with TRBD2. The trim removed 5 bases at V and 6 bases at J, leaving 6 bases unmatched. CDR1 SEHNR and CDR2 FQNEAQ come from the germline V gene (reference sequence). The CDR3 length is 13 residues. The CDR3 region has the DNA TGTGCCAGCAGCCCAGGGGCGGGAGGCGAGCAGTACGTC. Translated, it gives CASSPGAGGEQYV.

The V call is TRBV5-1, the J call TRBJ1-2; no reliable D call. The V and J ends lost 0 bases and 3 bases respectively, with 12 bases between them. Germline V gene lookup returns CDR1 SGHRS and CDR2 YFSETQ. The length of the CDR3 is 15 residues. The chain's CDR3 is CASSLAAGLDYGYTF. Here the CDR3 DNA reads TGCGCCAGCAGCTTGGCCGCGGGGTTGGACTATGGCTACACCTTC.

This chain connects TRBV5-1 to TRBJ2-3; weak D call: TRBD1 (5 bases). The CDR3 is 15 amino acids. The germline CDR1 and CDR2 sequences are SGHRS and YFSETQ. Trimming took 4 bases from V and 0 from J, leaving 12 bases between them. The CDR3 nucleotides read TGCGCCAGCAGCCGAATAGGACATAGCACAGATACGCAGTATTTT. The encoded protein is CASSRIGHSTDTQYF.

The chain joins TRBV30 to TRBJ1-2; D may be TRBD1 (6 bases). Germline assignment: CDR1 GTSNPN and CDR2 SVGIG (reference sequence). CDR3 length: 15 amino acids. V shed 1 base and J shed 4 bases, with 16 bases lying between them. The CDR3 loop is CAWSGIGRGVYGYTF. The CDR3 DNA reads TGTGCCTGGAGTGGCATCGGCAGGGGCGTCTATGGCTACACCTTC.

V gene TRBV5-1 combines with J gene TRBJ2-2, with D perhaps matching TRBD1 (6 bases). Germline loops: CDR1 SGHRS, CDR2 YFSETQ. This CDR3 spans 13 amino acids. Trimming took 4 bases from V and 10 from J, leaving 14 bases between them. CDR3 protein: CASSGIQGVELFF. CDR3 nucleotide sequence: TGCGCCAGCAGCGGAATACAGGGAGTGGAGCTGTTTTTT.

The chain has TRBV6-5 and TRBJ2-5; TRBD1 matches 7 bases. Germline-derived CDR1 and CDR2 are MNHEY and SVGAGI. This CDR3 comprises 15 residues. The V and J ends lost 0 bases and 1 base, in that order; junction bases with no gene match: 2. CDR3 sequence reads: CASSYSRQGQETQYF. In DNA form, the CDR3 reads TGTGCCAGCAGTTACTCGCGACAGGGCCAAGAGACCCAGTACTTC.

The rearrangement links TRBV10-2 to TRBJ1-2, with D unclear. The CDR3 runs to 13 residues. V was pared by 3 bases and J by 4 bases, with 9 bases between. The germline V gene encodes CDR1 WSHSY and CDR2 SAAADI. The CDR3 DNA sequence: TGCGCCAGCAGTGACCACAGCCGCTATGGCTACACCTTC. It translates to CASSDHSRYGYTF.

V gene TRBV28 combines with J gene TRBJ1-1; weak D call: TRBD1 (5 bases). Germline lookup yields CDR1 MDHEN and CDR2 SYDVKM. This CDR3 spans 12 amino acids. Trimming stripped 5 bases from V and 7 bases from J, with 11 bases between. The CDR3 sequence is CASSLRQIEAFF. DNA for the CDR3: TGTGCCAGCAGTCTTCGACAGATTGAAGCTTTCTTT.